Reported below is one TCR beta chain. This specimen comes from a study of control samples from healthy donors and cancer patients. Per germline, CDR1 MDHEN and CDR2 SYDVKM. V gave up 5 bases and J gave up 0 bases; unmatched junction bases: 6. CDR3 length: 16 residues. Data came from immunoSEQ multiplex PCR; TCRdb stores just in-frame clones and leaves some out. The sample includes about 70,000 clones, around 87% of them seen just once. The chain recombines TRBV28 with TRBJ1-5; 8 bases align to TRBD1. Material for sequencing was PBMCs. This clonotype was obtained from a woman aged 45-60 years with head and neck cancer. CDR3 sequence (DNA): TGTGCCAGCAGTGCTAGGACAGGGTATAGCAATCAGCCCCAGCATTTT. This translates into CASSARTGYSNQPQHF.